The clone carrying this T cell receptor (beta chain) appeared a few times. Germline V gives CDR1 MDHEN, CDR2 SYDVKM. The CDR3 contains 17 residues. Deletions cut 7 bases from V and 0 bases from J, with 19 bases between. These data are taken from a study of blood T cell repertoires in COVID-19. Study-level background: PBMCs, B-cell-depleted T cells, or T cells provided the cDNA or gDNA that made up the material.

The method was immunoSEQ multiplex PCR; TCRdb's version includes in-frame clones alone and lacks a portion of them. The sample records roughly 200,000 clones, approximately 90% being singletons. The V gene is TRBV28, the J gene TRBJ1-5; D might be TRBD1 (5 bases). This receptor was obtained from a man in his sixties who had recovered from COVID-19. The sample comprised peripheral blood. The CDR3 DNA sequence: TGTGCCAGCATCACCCTAGGGGCTTTTTATAGCAATCAGCCCCAGCATTTT. The encoded protein is CASITLGAFYSNQPQHF. The whole variable domain, filled in from reference TRBV28 and TRBJ1-5, reads DVKVTQSSRYLVKRTGEKVFLECVQDMDHENMFWYRQDPGLGLRLIYFSYDVKMKEKGDIPEGYSVSREKKERFSLILESASTNQTSMYLCASITLGAFYSNQPQHFGDGTRLSIL.